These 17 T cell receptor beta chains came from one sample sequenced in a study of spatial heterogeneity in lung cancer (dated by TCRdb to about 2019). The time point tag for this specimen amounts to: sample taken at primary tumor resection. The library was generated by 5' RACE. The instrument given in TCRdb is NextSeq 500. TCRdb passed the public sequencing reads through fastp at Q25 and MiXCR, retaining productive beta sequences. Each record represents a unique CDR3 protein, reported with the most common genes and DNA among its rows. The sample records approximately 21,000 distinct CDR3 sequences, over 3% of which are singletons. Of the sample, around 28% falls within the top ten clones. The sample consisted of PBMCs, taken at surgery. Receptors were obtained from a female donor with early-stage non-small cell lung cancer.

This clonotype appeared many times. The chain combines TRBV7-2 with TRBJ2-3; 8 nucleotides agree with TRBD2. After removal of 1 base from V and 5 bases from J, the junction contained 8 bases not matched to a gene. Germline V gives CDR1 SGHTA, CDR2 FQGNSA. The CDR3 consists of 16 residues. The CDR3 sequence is CASSLVRLAGIDTQYF. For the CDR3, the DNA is TGTGCCAGCAGCTTAGTAAGGCTAGCGGGTATAGATACGCAGTATTTT.

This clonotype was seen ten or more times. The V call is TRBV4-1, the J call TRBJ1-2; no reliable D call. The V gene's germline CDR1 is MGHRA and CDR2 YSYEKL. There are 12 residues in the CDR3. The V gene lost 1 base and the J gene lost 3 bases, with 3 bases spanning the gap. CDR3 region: CASSQVHYGYTF. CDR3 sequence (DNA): TGCGCCAGCAGCCAAGTCCACTATGGCTACACCTTC.

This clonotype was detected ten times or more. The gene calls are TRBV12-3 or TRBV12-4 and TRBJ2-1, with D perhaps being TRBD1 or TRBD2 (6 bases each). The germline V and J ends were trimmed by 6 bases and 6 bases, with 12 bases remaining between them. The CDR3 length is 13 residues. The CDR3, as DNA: TGTGCCAGCAGGCCAGGGGAGGTCAATGAGCAGTTCTTC. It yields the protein CASRPGEVNEQFF.

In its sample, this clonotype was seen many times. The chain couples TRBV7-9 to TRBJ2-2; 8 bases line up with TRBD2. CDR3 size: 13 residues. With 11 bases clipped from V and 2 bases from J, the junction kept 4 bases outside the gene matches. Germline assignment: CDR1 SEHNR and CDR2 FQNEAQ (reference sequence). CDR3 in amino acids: CAPGGANTGELFF. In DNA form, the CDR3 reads TGTGCCCCCGGGGGGGCTAACACCGGGGAGCTGTTTTTT.

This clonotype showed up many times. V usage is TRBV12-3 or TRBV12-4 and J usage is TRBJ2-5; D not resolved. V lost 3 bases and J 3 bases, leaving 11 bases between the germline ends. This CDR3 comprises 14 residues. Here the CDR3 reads CASSFRAAEETQYF. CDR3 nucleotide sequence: TGTGCCAGCAGTTTCCGTGCAGCCGAAGAGACCCAGTACTTC.

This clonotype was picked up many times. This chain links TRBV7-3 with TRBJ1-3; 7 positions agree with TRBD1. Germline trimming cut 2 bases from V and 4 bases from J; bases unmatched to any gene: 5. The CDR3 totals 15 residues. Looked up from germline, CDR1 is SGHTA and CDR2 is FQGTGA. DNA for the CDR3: TGTGCCAGCAGCTTATCAGGGGGTTACGGAAACACCATATATTTT. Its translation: CASSLSGGYGNTIYF.

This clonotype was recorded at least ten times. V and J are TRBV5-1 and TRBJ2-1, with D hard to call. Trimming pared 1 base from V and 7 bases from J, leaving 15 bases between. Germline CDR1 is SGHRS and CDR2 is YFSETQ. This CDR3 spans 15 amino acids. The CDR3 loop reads CASSLQLGTSNEQFF. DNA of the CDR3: TGCGCCAGCAGCTTGCAGCTAGGAACCTCTAATGAGCAGTTCTTC.

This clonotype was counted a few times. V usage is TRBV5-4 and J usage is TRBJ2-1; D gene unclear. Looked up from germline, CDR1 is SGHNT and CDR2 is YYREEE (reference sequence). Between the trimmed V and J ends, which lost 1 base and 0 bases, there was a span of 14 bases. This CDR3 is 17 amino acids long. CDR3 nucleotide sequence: TGTGCCAGCAGCTTGTCCTCCCACGTTCGCTCCTACAATGAGCAGTTCTTC. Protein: CASSLSSHVRSYNEQFF.

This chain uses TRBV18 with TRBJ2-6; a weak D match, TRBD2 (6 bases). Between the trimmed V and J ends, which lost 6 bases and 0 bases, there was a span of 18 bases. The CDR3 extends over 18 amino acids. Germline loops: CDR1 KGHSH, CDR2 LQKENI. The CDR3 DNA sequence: TGTGCCAGCTCCTCACTTCCAGCGGGTTTCTCTGGGGCCAACGTCCTGACTTTC. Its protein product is CASSSLPAGFSGANVLTF.

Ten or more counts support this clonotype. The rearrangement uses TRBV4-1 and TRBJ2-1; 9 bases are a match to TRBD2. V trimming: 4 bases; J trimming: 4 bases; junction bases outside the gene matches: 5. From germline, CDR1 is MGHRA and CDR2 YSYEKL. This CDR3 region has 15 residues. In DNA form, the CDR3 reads TGCGCCAGCAGCCCCTCGGCGGGAGGGTACAATGAGCAGTTCTTC. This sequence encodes CASSPSAGGYNEQFF.

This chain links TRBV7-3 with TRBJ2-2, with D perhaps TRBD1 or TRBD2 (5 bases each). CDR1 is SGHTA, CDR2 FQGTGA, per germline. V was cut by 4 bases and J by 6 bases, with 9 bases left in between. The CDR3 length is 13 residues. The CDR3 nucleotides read TGTGCCAGCAGCTCCGGGGCTTCCGGGGAGCTGTTTTTT. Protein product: CASSSGASGELFF.

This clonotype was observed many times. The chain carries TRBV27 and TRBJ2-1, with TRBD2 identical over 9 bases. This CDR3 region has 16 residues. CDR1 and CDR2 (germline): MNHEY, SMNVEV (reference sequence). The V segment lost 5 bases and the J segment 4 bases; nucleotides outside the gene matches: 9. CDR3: CASSLGTSYPYNEQFF. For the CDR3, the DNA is TGTGCCAGCAGTCTCGGGACTAGCTACCCTTACAATGAGCAGTTCTTC.

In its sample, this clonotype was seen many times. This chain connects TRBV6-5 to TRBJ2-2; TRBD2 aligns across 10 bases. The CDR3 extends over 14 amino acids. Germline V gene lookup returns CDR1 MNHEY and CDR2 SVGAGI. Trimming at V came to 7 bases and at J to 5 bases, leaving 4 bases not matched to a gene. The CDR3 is CASNKREGTGELFF. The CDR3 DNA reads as TGTGCCAGCAACAAGCGGGAGGGAACCGGGGAGCTGTTTTTT.

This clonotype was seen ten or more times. This CDR3 is CASGLVAGAPRNEQFF. The CDR3 bases are TGTGCTAGTGGTTTGGTAGCGGGAGCCCCCCGGAATGAGCAGTTCTTC. This rearrangement joins TRBV12-5 to TRBJ2-1; 8 bases agree with TRBD2. V gave up 0 bases and J gave up 7 bases; unmatched junction bases: 8. The length of the CDR3 is 16 residues. Per the germline V gene, CDR1 is LGHNT and CDR2 is FRNRAP.

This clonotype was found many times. CDR3 sequence (DNA): TGTGCCAGCAGTTTCCTCGGCTACCAAGAGACCCAGTACTTC. Its translation is CASSFLGYQETQYF. The chain employs TRBV27 and TRBJ2-5; D is unresolved. Trimming cost V 3 bases and J 0 bases, with 8 bases left between them. CDR1 MNHEY and CDR2 SMNVEV come from the germline V gene (reference sequence). The CDR3 contains 14 residues.

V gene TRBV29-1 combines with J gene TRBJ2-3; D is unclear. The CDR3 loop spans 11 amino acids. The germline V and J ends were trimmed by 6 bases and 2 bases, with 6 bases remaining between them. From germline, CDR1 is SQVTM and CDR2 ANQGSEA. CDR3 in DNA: TGCAGCGTCCGACTCACAGATACGCAGTATTTT. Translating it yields CSVRLTDTQYF.

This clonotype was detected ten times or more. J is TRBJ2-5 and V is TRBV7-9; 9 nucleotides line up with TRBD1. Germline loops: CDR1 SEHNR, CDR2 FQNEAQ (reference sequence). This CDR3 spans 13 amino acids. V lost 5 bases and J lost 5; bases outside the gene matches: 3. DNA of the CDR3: TGTGCCAGCAGCCGCGGACAGGGGGAGACCCAGTACTTC. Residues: CASSRGQGETQYF. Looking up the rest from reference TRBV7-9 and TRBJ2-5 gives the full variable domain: DTGVSQNPRHKITKRGQNVTFRCDPISEHNRLYWYRQTLGQGPEFLTYFQNEAQLEKSRLLSDRFSAERPKGSFSTLEIQRTEQGDSAMYLCASSRGQGETQYFGPGTRLLVL.